Detailed here is one T cell receptor (beta chain). As every portion of the isolated RNA was reverse transcribed, the sequencing read expressed TCRB transcripts. The method was immunoSEQ multiplex PCR; TCRdb's version includes in-frame clones alone and lacks a portion of them. The sample lists approximately 380,000 clones; around 16% were seen once. The CDR3 totals 15 residues. CDR1 and CDR2 (germline): SGHNT, YENEEA. Trimming cost V 5 bases and J 8 bases; bases outside gene matches: 4. These data originate in a study of beta chain features in type 1 diabetes. The clonotype was recovered from a woman aged 18-29 years in good health. The sample taken for sequencing was naive CD4+ T cells from blood. The V call is TRBV11-3, the J call TRBJ2-1; 15 bases agree with TRBD2. CDR3 DNA sequence: TGTGCCAGCAGCCCTCGGACTAGCGGGAGGGATGAGCAGTTCTTC. This translates into CASSPRTSGRDEQFF.